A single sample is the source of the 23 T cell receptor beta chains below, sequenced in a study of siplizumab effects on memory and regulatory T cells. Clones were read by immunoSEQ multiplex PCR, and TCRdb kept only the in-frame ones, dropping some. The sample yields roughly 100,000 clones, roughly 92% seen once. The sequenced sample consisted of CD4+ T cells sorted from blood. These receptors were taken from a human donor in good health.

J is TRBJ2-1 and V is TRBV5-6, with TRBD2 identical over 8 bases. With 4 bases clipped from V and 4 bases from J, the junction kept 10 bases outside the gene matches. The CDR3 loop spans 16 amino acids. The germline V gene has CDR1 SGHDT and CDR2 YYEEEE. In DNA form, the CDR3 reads TGTGCCAGCAGCGATCTAACTAGCGGAGCATACAATGAGCAGTTCTTC. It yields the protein CASSDLTSGAYNEQFF.

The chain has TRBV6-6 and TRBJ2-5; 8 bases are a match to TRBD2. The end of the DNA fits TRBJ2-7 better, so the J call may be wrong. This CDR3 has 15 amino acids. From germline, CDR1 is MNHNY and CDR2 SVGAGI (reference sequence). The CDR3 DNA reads TGTGCCAGCAGTTCCGCTACGGGAGGGCCAGACGAGCAGTACTTC. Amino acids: CASSSATGGPDEQYF.

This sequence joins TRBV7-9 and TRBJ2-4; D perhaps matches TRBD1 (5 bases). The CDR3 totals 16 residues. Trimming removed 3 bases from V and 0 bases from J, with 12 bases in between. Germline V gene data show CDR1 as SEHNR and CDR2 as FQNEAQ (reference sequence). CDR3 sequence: CASSFTGIGAKNIQYF. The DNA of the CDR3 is TGTGCCAGCAGCTTTACAGGTATAGGAGCCAAAAACATTCAGTACTTC. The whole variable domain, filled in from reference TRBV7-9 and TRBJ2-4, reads DTGVSQNPRHKITKRGQNVTFRCDPISEHNRLYWYRQTLGQGPEFLTYFQNEAQLEKSRLLSDRFSAERPKGSFSTLEIQRTEQGDSAMYLCASSFTGIGAKNIQYFGAGTRLSVL.

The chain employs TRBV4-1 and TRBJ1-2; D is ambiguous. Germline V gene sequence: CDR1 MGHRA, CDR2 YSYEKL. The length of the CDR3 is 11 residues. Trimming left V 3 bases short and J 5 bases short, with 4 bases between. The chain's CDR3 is CASSHHYGYTF. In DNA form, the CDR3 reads TGCGCCAGCAGCCATCATTATGGCTACACCTTC.

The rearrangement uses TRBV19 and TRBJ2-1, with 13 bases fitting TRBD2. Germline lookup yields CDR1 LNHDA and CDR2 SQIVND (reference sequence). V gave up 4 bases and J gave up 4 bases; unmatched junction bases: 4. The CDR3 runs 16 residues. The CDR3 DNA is TGTGCCAGTAGTAAGGGACTAGCGGGACTTTACAATGAGCAGTTCTTC. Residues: CASSKGLAGLYNEQFF.

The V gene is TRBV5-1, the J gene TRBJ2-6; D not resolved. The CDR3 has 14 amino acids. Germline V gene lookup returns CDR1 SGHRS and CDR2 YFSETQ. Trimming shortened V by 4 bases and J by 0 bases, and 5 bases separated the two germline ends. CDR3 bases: TGCGCCAGCAGCGCGTCCTCTGGGGCCAACGTCCTGACTTTC. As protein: CASSASSGANVLTF. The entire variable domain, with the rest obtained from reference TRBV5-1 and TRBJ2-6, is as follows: KAGVTQTPRYLIKTRGQQVTLSCSPISGHRSVSWYQQTPGQGLQFLFEYFSETQRNKGNFPGRFSGRQFSNSRSEMNVSTLELGDSALYLCASSASSGANVLTFGAGSRLTVL.

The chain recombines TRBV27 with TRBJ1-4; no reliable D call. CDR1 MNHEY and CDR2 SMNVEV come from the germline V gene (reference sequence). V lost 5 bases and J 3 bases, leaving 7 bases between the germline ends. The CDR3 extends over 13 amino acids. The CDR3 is CASSPLANEKLFF. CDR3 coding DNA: TGTGCCAGCAGTCCCTTGGCTAATGAAAAACTGTTTTTT.

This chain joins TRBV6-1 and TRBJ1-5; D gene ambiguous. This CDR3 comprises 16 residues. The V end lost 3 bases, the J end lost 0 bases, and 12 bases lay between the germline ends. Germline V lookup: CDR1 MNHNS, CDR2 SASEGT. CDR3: CASSEYWVNSNQPQHF. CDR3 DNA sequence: TGTGCCAGCAGTGAGTATTGGGTAAATAGCAATCAGCCCCAGCATTTT.

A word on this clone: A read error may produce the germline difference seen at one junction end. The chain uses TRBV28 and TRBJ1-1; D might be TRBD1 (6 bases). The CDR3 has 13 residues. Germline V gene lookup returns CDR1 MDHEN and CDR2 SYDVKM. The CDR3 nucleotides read TGTGCCAGCAGCTCAAGCCCCCAGGGGACGGCGACCTTT. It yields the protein CASSSSPQGTATF.

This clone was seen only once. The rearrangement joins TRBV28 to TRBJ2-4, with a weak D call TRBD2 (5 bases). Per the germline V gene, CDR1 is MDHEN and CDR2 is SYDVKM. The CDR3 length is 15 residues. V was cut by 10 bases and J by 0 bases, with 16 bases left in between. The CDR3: CATKKRELAKNIQYF. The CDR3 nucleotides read TGTGCCACCAAAAAAAGGGAGCTAGCCAAAAACATTCAGTACTTC.

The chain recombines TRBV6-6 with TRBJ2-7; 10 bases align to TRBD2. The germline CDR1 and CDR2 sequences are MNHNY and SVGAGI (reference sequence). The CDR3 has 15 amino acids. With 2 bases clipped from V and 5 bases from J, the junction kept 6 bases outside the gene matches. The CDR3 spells CASSYASGRKDEQYF. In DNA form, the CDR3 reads TGTGCCAGCAGTTACGCTAGCGGGAGAAAGGACGAGCAGTACTTC.

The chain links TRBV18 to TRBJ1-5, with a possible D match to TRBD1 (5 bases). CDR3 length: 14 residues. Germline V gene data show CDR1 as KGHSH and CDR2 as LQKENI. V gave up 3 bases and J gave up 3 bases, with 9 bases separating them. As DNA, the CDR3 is TGTGCCAGCTCACCTCAGGGTGACAATCAGCCCCAGCATTTT. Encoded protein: CASSPQGDNQPQHF.

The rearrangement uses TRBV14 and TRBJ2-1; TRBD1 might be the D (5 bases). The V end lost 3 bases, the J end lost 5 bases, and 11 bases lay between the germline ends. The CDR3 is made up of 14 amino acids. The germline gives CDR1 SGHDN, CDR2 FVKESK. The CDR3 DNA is TGTGCCAGCAGCCAGGGGCAGCCTAACAATGAGCAGTTCTTC. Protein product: CASSQGQPNNEQFF.

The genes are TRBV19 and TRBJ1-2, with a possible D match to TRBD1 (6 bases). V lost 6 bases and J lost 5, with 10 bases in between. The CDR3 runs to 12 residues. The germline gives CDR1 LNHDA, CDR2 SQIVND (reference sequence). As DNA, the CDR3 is TGTGCCAGTAGGGCAGGGGTGTATGGCTACACCTTC. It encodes CASRAGVYGYTF.

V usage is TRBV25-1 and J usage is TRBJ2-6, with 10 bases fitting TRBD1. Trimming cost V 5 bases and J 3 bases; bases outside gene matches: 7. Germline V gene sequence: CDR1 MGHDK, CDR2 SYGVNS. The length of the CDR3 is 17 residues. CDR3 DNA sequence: TGTGCCAGCAGTCCGGACAGGGGGGGGCTTGGGGCCAACGTCCTGACTTTC. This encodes CASSPDRGGLGANVLTF.

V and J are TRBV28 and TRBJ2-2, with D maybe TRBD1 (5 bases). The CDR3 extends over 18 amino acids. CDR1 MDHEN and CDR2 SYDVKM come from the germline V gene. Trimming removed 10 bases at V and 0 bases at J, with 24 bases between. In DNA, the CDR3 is TGTGCCACCACTTCCCTGCGACAGCTCCTCGCGAACACCGGGGAGCTGTTTTTT. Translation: CATTSLRQLLANTGELFF.

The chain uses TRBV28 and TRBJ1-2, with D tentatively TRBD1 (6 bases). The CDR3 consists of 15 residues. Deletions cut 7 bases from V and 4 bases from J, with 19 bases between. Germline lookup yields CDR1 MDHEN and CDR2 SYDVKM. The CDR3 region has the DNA TGTGCCAGCAACGGGAACAGGGTTTTGAGCTATGGCTACACCTTC. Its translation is CASNGNRVLSYGYTF.

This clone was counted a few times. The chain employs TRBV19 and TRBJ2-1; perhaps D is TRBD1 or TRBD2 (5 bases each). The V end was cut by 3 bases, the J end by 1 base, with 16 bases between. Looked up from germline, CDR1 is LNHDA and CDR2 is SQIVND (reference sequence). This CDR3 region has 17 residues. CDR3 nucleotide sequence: TGTGCCAGTAGTATCCGACGACTAACAGGTTCCTACAATGAGCAGTTCTTC. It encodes CASSIRRLTGSYNEQFF.

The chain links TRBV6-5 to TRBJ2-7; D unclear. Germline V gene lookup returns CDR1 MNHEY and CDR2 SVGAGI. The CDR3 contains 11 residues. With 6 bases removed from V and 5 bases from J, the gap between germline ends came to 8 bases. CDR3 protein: CASSRRDEQYF. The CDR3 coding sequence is TGTGCCAGCAGCAGACGGGACGAGCAGTACTTC.

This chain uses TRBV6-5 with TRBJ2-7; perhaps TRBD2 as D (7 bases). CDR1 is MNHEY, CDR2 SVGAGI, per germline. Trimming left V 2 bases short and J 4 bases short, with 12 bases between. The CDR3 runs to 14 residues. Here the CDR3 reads CASSYQRGGYEQYF. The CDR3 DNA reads TGTGCCAGCAGTTACCAGAGGGGGGGGTACGAGCAGTACTTC.

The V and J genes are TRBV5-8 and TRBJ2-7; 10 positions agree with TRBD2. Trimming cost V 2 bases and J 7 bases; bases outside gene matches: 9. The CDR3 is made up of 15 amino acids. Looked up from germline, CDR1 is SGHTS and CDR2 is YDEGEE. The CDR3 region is CASSLRSSGSGEQYF. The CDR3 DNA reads TGTGCCAGCAGCTTAAGGTCTAGCGGGAGCGGGGAGCAGTACTTC.

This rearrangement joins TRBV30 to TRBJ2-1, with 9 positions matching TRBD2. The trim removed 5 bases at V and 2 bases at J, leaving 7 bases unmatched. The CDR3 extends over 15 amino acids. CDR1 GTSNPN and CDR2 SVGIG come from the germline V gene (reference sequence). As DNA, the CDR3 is TGTGCCTGGGGCGTTAGCGGGGGAGCCTACAATGAGCAGTTCTTC. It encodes CAWGVSGGAYNEQFF.

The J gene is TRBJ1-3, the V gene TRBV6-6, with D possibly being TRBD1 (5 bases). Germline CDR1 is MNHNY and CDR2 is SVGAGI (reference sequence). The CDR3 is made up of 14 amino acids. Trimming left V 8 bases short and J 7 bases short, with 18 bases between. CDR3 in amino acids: CASGGAGSRNTIYF. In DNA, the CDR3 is TGTGCCAGCGGGGGTGCCGGGTCCCGGAACACCATATATTTT.